This is a list of T cell receptor beta chains from one sample in a study of T cell repertoires in cytomegalovirus infection. MiXCR, run by TCRdb on the reads, gives a single entry per CDR3 protein. Of hundreds of thousands of distinct CDR3 sequences in the sample, around 30% were seen once. These receptors lack a known antigen. The source was cultured PBMCs, collected from culture after CMV antigen stimulation. All receptors derive from a human donor in good health (CMV status not recorded). Some clones in this sample may be carry-over from other donors' samples. Each CDR3 is given with its conserved first and last residue. The D gene is left open where the match is weak. Clone size, where shown, is once, few, many, or a class for clones that have expanded.

D: .
size: .
V: TRBV27
J: TRBJ1-5
DNA: TGTGCCAGCAGCCCGCGCGGGGATAGCAATCAGCCCCAGCATTTT
CDR3: CASSPRGDSNQPQHF

D: TRBD1
size: .
V: TRBV2
J: TRBJ1-3
DNA: TGTGCCAGCAGTGCGCAGGGGGCAGGTGGAAACACCATATATTTT
CDR3: CASSAQGAGGNTIYF

D: .
size: many
V: TRBV6-1
J: TRBJ2-7
DNA: TGTGCCAGCAGTGAAGCTGACGGCTACGAGCAGTACTTC
CDR3: CASSEADGYEQYF

D: .
size: .
V: TRBV5-1
J: TRBJ1-4
DNA: TGCGCCAGCAGCTTGGATCCAGGGAGGGAAGAAAAACTGTTTTTT
CDR3: CASSLDPGREEKLFF

D: TRBD2
size: many
V: TRBV7-2
J: TRBJ2-3
DNA: TGTGCCAGCAGCTTAAGCGGGGCGCGAATTAATACGCAGTATTTT
CDR3: CASSLSGARINTQYF

D: .
size: .
V: TRBV7-2
J: TRBJ2-1
DNA: TGTGCCAGCCGGTTAGCGGAGCACAATGAGCAGTTCTTC
CDR3: CASRLAEHNEQFF

D: TRBD1
size: .
V: TRBV7-8
J: TRBJ2-1
DNA: TGTGCCAGCAGCAAAGGACAGGGGCTTTACAATGAGCAGTTCTTC
CDR3: CASSKGQGLYNEQFF

D: TRBD2
size: few
V: TRBV7-2
J: TRBJ2-5
DNA: TGTGCCAGCAGCCCCGGGGACTACCGGACCCAGTACTTC
CDR3: CASSPGDYRTQYF

D: TRBD2
size: few
V: TRBV27
J: TRBJ2-1
DNA: TGTGCCAGCAGTACAACAGCGGGAGAGGTCCACAATGAGCAGTTCTTC
CDR3: CASSTTAGEVHNEQFF

D: TRBD1
size: .
V: TRBV9
J: TRBJ2-7
DNA: TGTGCCAGCAGCGTAGGGACAGGACCCTACGAGCAGTACTTC
CDR3: CASSVGTGPYEQYF